Below are 19 T cell receptor beta chains sequenced from a single sample in a study of blood T cell repertoires in COVID-19. The method was immunoSEQ multiplex PCR; TCRdb's version includes in-frame clones alone and lacks a portion of them. The sample yields 45,000 to 70,000 clones, around 80% seen once. Sequenced sample: peripheral blood. These receptors were taken from a man aged 60 to 69 with acute or convalescent COVID-19.

The J gene is TRBJ2-2, the V gene TRBV29-1; a weak D match, TRBD2 (6 bases). CDR3 length equals 15 residues. Germline-derived CDR1 and CDR2 are SQVTM and ANQGSEA. V shed 7 bases and J shed 7 bases, with 22 bases lying between them. The CDR3 sequence: CSATGTSRRNGELFF. The DNA for the CDR3 is TGCAGCGCTACCGGGACTTCTCGACGAAACGGGGAGCTGTTTTTT.

CDR3 nucleotides: TGTGCCAGCAGTTTACCGGGGGGGGTGACCCAGTACTTC. Translated: CASSLPGGVTQYF. The rearrangement uses TRBV27 and TRBJ2-5; 8 bases agree with TRBD2. J was trimmed by 7 bases and V by 2 bases; bases with no gene match: 3. CDR3 length: 13 amino acids. CDR1 is MNHEY and CDR2 is SMNVEV in the germline V gene (reference sequence).

The chain links TRBV6-2 or TRBV6-3 to TRBJ2-7; 7 bases line up with TRBD1. Trimming removed 6 bases from V and 3 bases from J; junction bases left unmatched: 11. This CDR3 has 15 amino acids. Germline-derived CDR1 and CDR2 are MNHEY and SVGEGT. The CDR3 here is CASSPRTGSFYEQYF. The CDR3 DNA reads TGTGCCAGCAGCCCAAGGACAGGTTCTTTCTACGAGCAGTACTTC.

The chain uses TRBV2 and TRBJ1-2; TRBD1 is a possible D gene (5 bases). V was pared by 3 bases and J by 4 bases, with 6 bases between. This CDR3 has 12 amino acids. Germline V CDR1 and CDR2: SNHLY, FYNNEI. CDR3 coding DNA: TGTGCCAGCAGTGACAGGGCCTATGGCTACACCTTC. Residues: CASSDRAYGYTF. Looking up the rest from reference TRBV2 and TRBJ1-2 gives the full variable domain: EPEVTQTPSHQVTQMGQEVILRCVPISNHLYFYWYRQILGQKVEFLVSFYNNEISEKSEIFDDQFSVERPDGSNFTLKIRSTKLEDSAMYFCASSDRAYGYTFGSGTRLTVV.

This chain links TRBV7-2 with TRBJ1-1; 9 positions match TRBD1. With V trimmed by 1 base and J by 5 bases, 5 bases remained unmatched. This CDR3 spans 15 amino acids. In germline, CDR1 is SGHTA, CDR2 FQGNSA. The CDR3 nucleotides are TGTGCCAGCAGCTTAGGAGGGACAGGGATAACTGAAGCTTTCTTT. Translated, it gives CASSLGGTGITEAFF.

Only a few counts were recorded for this clone. The chain is built from TRBV5-1 and TRBJ1-2, with 7 bases aligning to TRBD1. V lost 4 bases to trimming and J lost 3 bases; unmatched junction nucleotides: 9. The CDR3 has 15 residues. CDR1 SGHRS and CDR2 YFSETQ come from the germline V gene. As DNA, the CDR3 is TGCGCCAGCAGCCCTCCGGGACAGACCCACTATGGCTACACCTTC. Translation: CASSPPGQTHYGYTF.

The rearrangement joins TRBV6-2 or TRBV6-3 to TRBJ1-5; D perhaps matches TRBD1 (6 bases). Germline V CDR1 and CDR2: MNHEY, SVGEGT. The ends were cut back, 1 base at V and 0 bases at J, with 13 bases in the middle. The CDR3 contains 17 residues. The CDR3 protein is CASSYLQGVYSNQPQHF. Here the CDR3 DNA reads TGTGCCAGCAGTTACTTACAGGGAGTTTATAGCAATCAGCCCCAGCATTTT.

This clone is judged medium-sized. V gene TRBV6-1 combines with J gene TRBJ2-5; weak D call: TRBD2 (11 bases). CDR3 length: 16 amino acids. V gave up 4 bases and J gave up 5 bases, with 20 bases separating them. In germline, CDR1 is MNHNS, CDR2 SASEGT. The CDR3 bases are TGTGCCAGCAGTGCGAGACTAGCGGGACAGGGGGAGACCCAGTACTTC. It yields the protein CASSARLAGQGETQYF.

As DNA, the CDR3 is TGTGCCAGCAGCCCCCGGGGACTAGTCTATGAGCAGTTCTTC. Its protein is CASSPRGLVYEQFF. The chain combines TRBV3-1 (or the pseudogene TRBV3-2) with TRBJ2-1; 8 bases map to TRBD2. CDR1 is LGHDT, CDR2 YNNKEL, per germline (reference sequence). V shed 4 bases and J 8 bases; nucleotides not matched to a gene: 7. The CDR3 has 14 amino acids.

V and J are TRBV2 and TRBJ2-3; maybe TRBD1 (9 bases). CDR3 size: 16 residues. Trimming removed 10 bases at V and 1 base at J, with 21 bases between. Germline V gene data show CDR1 as SNHLY and CDR2 as FYNNEI. The CDR3 spells CATQGAMRGGTDTQYF. The CDR3 DNA reads TGTGCCACACAGGGGGCTATGCGGGGGGGCACAGATACGCAGTATTTT.

The V and J genes are TRBV6-5 and TRBJ2-7, with 12 positions matching TRBD2. The V gene end was trimmed by 6 bases and the J gene end by 3 bases; junction bases not matched to a gene: 6. This CDR3 comprises 15 residues. Germline CDR1 and CDR2: MNHEY and SVGAGI. In nucleotides, the CDR3 is TGTGCCAGCAGCCATGGACTAGCGGGGAACTACGAGCAGTACTTC. Protein product: CASSHGLAGNYEQYF.

The chain employs TRBV13 and TRBJ2-6; 8 bases fit TRBD2. V shed 5 bases and J 2 bases; nucleotides not matched to a gene: 5. There are 16 residues in the CDR3. Germline V lookup: CDR1 PRHDT, CDR2 FYEKMQ (reference sequence). The CDR3 is CASSPHGGAGANVLTF. CDR3 nucleotides: TGTGCCAGCAGCCCCCACGGGGGGGCTGGGGCCAACGTCCTGACTTTC.

The rearrangement joins TRBV6-5 to TRBJ1-5, with D possibly TRBD1 on 5 matching bases. Germline assignment: CDR1 MNHEY and CDR2 SVGAGI. The CDR3 has 15 residues. The V and J ends lost 0 bases and 7 bases respectively, with 13 bases between them. The CDR3 nucleotides read TGTGCCAGCAGTTACTCGAAACGGCGGGGGCAGCCCCAGCATTTT. As protein: CASSYSKRRGQPQHF.

About this clone itself: Its ends do not fully match the called genes, so a read error is possible. The chain recombines TRBV29-1 with TRBJ2-5, with D possibly TRBD1 on 5 matching bases. This CDR3 has 12 amino acids. Germline V gives CDR1 SQVTM, CDR2 ANQGSEA. Here the CDR3 DNA reads TGCAGCGGTGAATGGGGCAGGGAGACCCAGTACTTC. It codes for CSGEWGRETQYF.

The V gene is TRBV5-4, the J gene TRBJ2-1, with D maybe TRBD1 (6 bases). The CDR3 covers 14 residues. CDR1 is SGHNT, CDR2 YYREEE, per germline (reference sequence). Trimming pared 0 bases from V and 5 bases from J, leaving 9 bases between. DNA for the CDR3: TGTGCCAGCAGCTTGGCCGGGACAAACAATGAGCAGTTCTTC. Translation gives CASSLAGTNNEQFF.

The table lists this clone with a few counts. The rearrangement joins TRBV7-2 to TRBJ1-2; 9 bases agree with TRBD1. The CDR3 extends over 15 amino acids. The junction had 10 bases not matched to a gene; V was cut back by 4 bases and J by 7 bases. In germline, CDR1 is SGHTA, CDR2 FQGNSA. The CDR3 is CASSSRDREIGGYTF. In DNA form, the CDR3 reads TGTGCCAGCAGCTCCCGGGACAGGGAGATCGGTGGCTACACCTTC.

The gene calls are TRBV19 and TRBJ1-2, with D possibly matching TRBD1 (5 bases). Germline V lookup: CDR1 LNHDA, CDR2 SQIVND (reference sequence). Trimming shortened V by 8 bases and J by 7 bases, and 17 bases separated the two germline ends. This CDR3 is built from 13 residues. As DNA, the CDR3 is TGTGCCAGTTTTGTTCCTGGGGACTCTGGCTACACCTTC. Protein: CASFVPGDSGYTF.

The rearrangement joins TRBV4-2 to TRBJ1-5, with 7 nucleotides matching TRBD1. With 0 bases clipped from V and 2 bases from J, the junction kept 4 bases outside the gene matches. From germline, CDR1 is LGHNA and CDR2 YNFKEQ. The CDR3 length is 16 residues. CDR3 nucleotide sequence: TGTGCCAGCAGCCAAGATCCCGGACAGGGCAATCAGCCCCAGCATTTT. Translating it yields CASSQDPGQGNQPQHF.

In this sample, this clone turned up once. The rearrangement joins TRBV19 to TRBJ2-1, with 11 bases lining up with TRBD2. This CDR3 is built from 14 residues. Trimming removed 7 bases from V and 9 bases from J; junction bases left unmatched: 8. The germline V gene has CDR1 LNHDA and CDR2 SQIVND (reference sequence). Written as DNA, the CDR3 is TGTGCCAGTACCCTACTAGCGGGGGAGGGTGAGCAGTTCTTC. Translated, it gives CASTLLAGEGEQFF.